The rows below give T cell receptor beta chains drawn from one sample of a study of T cell responses to AZD1222 COVID-19 vaccine. The method was immunoSEQ multiplex PCR; TCRdb's version includes in-frame clones alone and lacks a portion of them. The table includes 170,000 or so clones, about 90% detected once. This specimen consisted of peripheral blood, obtained on day 0 of AZD1222 vaccination. The source is an adult in good health. The CDR3 runs from the conserved cysteine through the conserved F or W. Each record gives: J gene, D gene, V gene, clone size, CDR3 DNA, CDR3 protein. The D gene is left open where the match is weak. Size is omitted from some rows. Given values are once, few, many or a class for expanded clones.

j_gene: TRBJ2-7; d_gene: -; v_gene: TRBV28; abundance: -; CDR3nt: TGTGCCAGCAGGCTCGGACGGGGGGCTTCCTACGAGCAGTACTTC; CDR3aa: CASRLGRGASYEQYF
j_gene: TRBJ2-5; d_gene: TRBD2; v_gene: TRBV7-9; abundance: -; CDR3nt: TGTGCCAGCAGCTCATACATGGGGGGGATCAGGGAGACCCAGTACTTC; CDR3aa: CASSSYMGGIRETQYF
j_gene: TRBJ1-2; d_gene: TRBD1; v_gene: TRBV2; abundance: -; CDR3nt: TGTGCCAGCGACAGGGACCGAGACTATGGCTACACCTTC; CDR3aa: CASDRDRDYGYTF
j_gene: TRBJ2-7; d_gene: TRBD1; v_gene: TRBV14; abundance: -; CDR3nt: TGTGCCAGCAGCCACAGGGGGAAAAAGAACGAGCAGTACTTC; CDR3aa: CASSHRGKKNEQYF
j_gene: TRBJ1-4; d_gene: -; v_gene: TRBV3-1/TRBV3-2; abundance: -; CDR3nt: TGTGCCAGCAGTACAGGGACTCTTAATGAAAAACTGTTTTTT; CDR3aa: CASSTGTLNEKLFF
j_gene: TRBJ2-7; d_gene: -; v_gene: TRBV5-6; abundance: -; CDR3nt: TGTGCCAGCAGGCCACAGGTAGGCGAGCAGTACTTC; CDR3aa: CASRPQVGEQYF
j_gene: TRBJ1-2; d_gene: TRBD1; v_gene: TRBV5-1; abundance: -; CDR3nt: TGCGCCAGCAGCTTGGCTGTTTCAGAGGGGGCCTATGGCTACACCTTC; CDR3aa: CASSLAVSEGAYGYTF
j_gene: TRBJ1-4; d_gene: TRBD1; v_gene: TRBV19; abundance: -; CDR3nt: TGTGCCAGTAGTAACAGGGGGACTAATGAAAAACTGTTTTTT; CDR3aa: CASSNRGTNEKLFF
j_gene: TRBJ2-3; d_gene: -; v_gene: TRBV3-1/TRBV3-2; abundance: few; CDR3nt: TGTGCCAGCAGCCAAGGGAGCGGACCTGGTGGGGTGCAGTATTTT; CDR3aa: CASSQGSGPGGVQYF
j_gene: TRBJ1-3; d_gene: -; v_gene: TRBV19; abundance: -; CDR3nt: TGTGCCAGTAGTCTATTCGGGTCTAGCTCTGGAAACACCATATATTTT; CDR3aa: CASSLFGSSSGNTIYF
j_gene: TRBJ1-2; d_gene: -; v_gene: TRBV6-4; abundance: -; CDR3nt: TGTGCCAGCAGTGCTACAACCCCGGATATCTATGGCTACACCTTC; CDR3aa: CASSATTPDIYGYTF
j_gene: TRBJ1-6; d_gene: -; v_gene: TRBV7-9; abundance: -; CDR3nt: TGTGCCAGCAGCCAAAGCTCCTATAATTCACCCCTCCACTTT; CDR3aa: CASSQSSYNSPLHF
j_gene: TRBJ2-1; d_gene: TRBD2; v_gene: TRBV4-1; abundance: few; CDR3nt: TGCGCCAGCAGCCAAGAACTAGCGGGAGAGAATGAGCAGTTCTTC; CDR3aa: CASSQELAGENEQFF
j_gene: TRBJ1-1; d_gene: TRBD1; v_gene: TRBV7-8; abundance: -; CDR3nt: TGTGCCAGCAGCTTACAGGGGGCGCACCCTGAAGCTTTCTTT; CDR3aa: CASSLQGAHPEAFF
j_gene: TRBJ2-7; d_gene: -; v_gene: TRBV28; abundance: -; CDR3nt: TGTGCCAGCAGTTTGGGGCGCAGCTACGAGCAGTACTTC; CDR3aa: CASSLGRSYEQYF
j_gene: TRBJ1-6; d_gene: -; v_gene: TRBV24-1; abundance: -; CDR3nt: TGTGCCACCAGTGATCCTCGGGACACGAATTCACCCCTCCACTTT; CDR3aa: CATSDPRDTNSPLHF
j_gene: TRBJ2-5; d_gene: -; v_gene: TRBV10-3; abundance: -; CDR3nt: TGTGCCATCAGGGACGGGACTCAGCTCCAAGAGACCCAGTACTTC; CDR3aa: CAIRDGTQLQETQYF
j_gene: TRBJ2-7; d_gene: TRBD1; v_gene: TRBV6-1; abundance: -; CDR3nt: TGTGCCAGCAGTGAAGTGAACAGGGGGCCCTACGAGCAGTACTTC; CDR3aa: CASSEVNRGPYEQYF
j_gene: TRBJ1-4; d_gene: -; v_gene: TRBV30; abundance: -; CDR3nt: TGTGCCTGGAGTAGTCAGGGCGGGGAAAAACTGTTTTTT; CDR3aa: CAWSSQGGEKLFF
j_gene: TRBJ1-1; d_gene: TRBD1; v_gene: TRBV2; abundance: -; CDR3nt: TGTGCCAGCAGTGAACAGGGGGCAGGTAGCACTGAAGCTTTCTTT; CDR3aa: CASSEQGAGSTEAFF
j_gene: TRBJ1-6; d_gene: -; v_gene: TRBV6-5; abundance: -; CDR3nt: TGTGCCACTGCGATCTTGGTTAGTAATTCACCCCTCCACTTT; CDR3aa: CATAILVSNSPLHF
j_gene: TRBJ1-2; d_gene: -; v_gene: TRBV5-4; abundance: -; CDR3nt: TGTGCCAGCAGCTTAAGGGGTTCAGACTATGGCTACACCTTC; CDR3aa: CASSLRGSDYGYTF
j_gene: TRBJ1-5; d_gene: -; v_gene: TRBV6-4; abundance: -; CDR3nt: TGTGCCAGCCTCAAAAATCAGCCCCAGCATTTT; CDR3aa: CASLKNQPQHF
j_gene: TRBJ2-1; d_gene: TRBD2; v_gene: TRBV3-1/TRBV3-2; abundance: -; CDR3nt: TGTGCCAGCAGCCAAGGATGGGGCGGGAGCTCCTACAATGAGCAGTTCTTC; CDR3aa: CASSQGWGGSSYNEQFF
j_gene: TRBJ1-2; d_gene: -; v_gene: TRBV7-8; abundance: -; CDR3nt: TGTGCCAGCAGCCTACAGGGCTCAATGGGCGGTGGCTACACCTTC; CDR3aa: CASSLQGSMGGGYTF
j_gene: TRBJ2-7; d_gene: TRBD2; v_gene: TRBV5-8; abundance: -; CDR3nt: TGTGCCAGCAGCTCCATGACTAGCGACGTCTTCCACGAGCAGTACTTC; CDR3aa: CASSSMTSDVFHEQYF
j_gene: TRBJ1-2; d_gene: -; v_gene: TRBV5-1; abundance: few; CDR3nt: TGCGCCAGCAGCTTGGTTCCGTCAGGTCTTAGCTACACCTTC; CDR3aa: CASSLVPSGLSYTF
j_gene: TRBJ1-5; d_gene: -; v_gene: TRBV18; abundance: -; CDR3nt: TGTGCCAGCTCACCACCAGATCAGCCCCAGCATTTT; CDR3aa: CASSPPDQPQHF
j_gene: TRBJ1-4; d_gene: -; v_gene: TRBV5-4; abundance: -; CDR3nt: TGTGCCAGCAGCGTCGACGGACAAGCAACTAATGAAAAACTGTTTTTT; CDR3aa: CASSVDGQATNEKLFF
j_gene: TRBJ1-2; d_gene: TRBD1; v_gene: TRBV6-5; abundance: -; CDR3nt: TGTGCCAGCATGCCCCGGACAGGGAATAACTATGGCTACACCTTC; CDR3aa: CASMPRTGNNYGYTF
j_gene: TRBJ2-1; d_gene: -; v_gene: TRBV3-1/TRBV3-2; abundance: -; CDR3nt: TGTGCCAGCAGCAACCAGACAGCCCGAGGCAATGAGCAGTTCTTC; CDR3aa: CASSNQTARGNEQFF
j_gene: TRBJ2-2; d_gene: TRBD2; v_gene: TRBV28; abundance: -; CDR3nt: TGTGCCAGCAGGATAGCGGGAGGCCCCACCGGGGAGCTGTTTTTT; CDR3aa: CASRIAGGPTGELFF
j_gene: TRBJ2-1; d_gene: TRBD2; v_gene: TRBV14; abundance: -; CDR3nt: TGTGCCAGCAGCCAAGAGGGAGGACTAGCGGGAGTTCACCCCTCAAATGAGCAGTTCTTC; CDR3aa: CASSQEGGLAGVHPSNEQFF
j_gene: TRBJ1-1; d_gene: TRBD1; v_gene: TRBV4-2; abundance: -; CDR3nt: TGTGCCAGCAGCCAAGGGGACAGGGTTGCTTTCTTT; CDR3aa: CASSQGDRVAFF
j_gene: TRBJ1-3; d_gene: -; v_gene: TRBV30; abundance: -; CDR3nt: TGTGCCTGGAGTAAACGGACAGCGAGAAACACCATATATTTT; CDR3aa: CAWSKRTARNTIYF
j_gene: TRBJ1-5; d_gene: -; v_gene: TRBV2; abundance: -; CDR3nt: TGTGCCAGCAAGCAGGGTATCAATCAGCCCCAGCATTTT; CDR3aa: CASKQGINQPQHF
j_gene: TRBJ1-1; d_gene: -; v_gene: TRBV29-1; abundance: once; CDR3nt: TGCAGCGGGGAAATGGGGACTGAAGCTTTCTTT; CDR3aa: CSGEMGTEAFF
j_gene: TRBJ2-7; d_gene: -; v_gene: TRBV20-1; abundance: -; CDR3nt: TGCAGTGCTTCCGCCAAGGCCGAGCAGTACTTC; CDR3aa: CSASAKAEQYF
j_gene: TRBJ1-2; d_gene: TRBD1; v_gene: TRBV2; abundance: -; CDR3nt: TGTGCCAGCAGCGTGTCCGGACAGGGGTTTAACTATGGCTACACCTTC; CDR3aa: CASSVSGQGFNYGYTF
j_gene: TRBJ1-2; d_gene: -; v_gene: TRBV6-5; abundance: -; CDR3nt: TGTGCCTCTTTGGGCAGTTCCGGCTATGGCTACACCTTC; CDR3aa: CASLGSSGYGYTF
j_gene: TRBJ2-1; d_gene: -; v_gene: TRBV9; abundance: -; CDR3nt: TGTGCCCGCAGCGCCGGGGGAGGGGGCTCCTACAATGAGCAGTTCTTC; CDR3aa: CARSAGGGGSYNEQFF
j_gene: TRBJ2-1; d_gene: -; v_gene: TRBV6-4; abundance: once; CDR3nt: TGTGCCAGCAGTGTTGAAGCTAGCGAGGGGGAGTTCTTC; CDR3aa: CASSVEASEGEFF
j_gene: TRBJ1-1; d_gene: -; v_gene: TRBV5-1; abundance: -; CDR3nt: TGCGCCAGCAGCCGTACAACCGGGGGTGAAGCTTTCTTT; CDR3aa: CASSRTTGGEAFF
j_gene: TRBJ1-5; d_gene: -; v_gene: TRBV3-1/TRBV3-2; abundance: few; CDR3nt: TGTGCCAGCAGCCAAAGACCTGGGAATCAGCCCCAGCATTTT; CDR3aa: CASSQRPGNQPQHF
j_gene: TRBJ2-1; d_gene: TRBD2; v_gene: TRBV18; abundance: -; CDR3nt: TGTGCCAGCTCACCATTTAGCACTAGCGGAGATGAGCAGTTCTTC; CDR3aa: CASSPFSTSGDEQFF
j_gene: TRBJ2-3; d_gene: TRBD1; v_gene: TRBV5-1; abundance: once; CDR3nt: TGCGCCAGCAGCTTGGTAGGGGGCGACACAGATACGCAGTATTTT; CDR3aa: CASSLVGGDTDTQYF
j_gene: TRBJ1-6; d_gene: -; v_gene: TRBV2; abundance: -; CDR3nt: TGTGCCAGCAGTGAATTGGGGCAGGTTAATTCACCCCTCCACTTT; CDR3aa: CASSELGQVNSPLHF
j_gene: TRBJ2-7; d_gene: -; v_gene: TRBV29-1; abundance: -; CDR3nt: TGCAGCGTTGAAGGGCAGCACTCCTACGAGCAGTACTTC; CDR3aa: CSVEGQHSYEQYF
j_gene: TRBJ1-1; d_gene: -; v_gene: TRBV14; abundance: -; CDR3nt: TGTGCCAGCAGCATCCTGGCGGGGACTGAAGCTTTCTTT; CDR3aa: CASSILAGTEAFF
j_gene: TRBJ2-1; d_gene: TRBD2; v_gene: TRBV7-8; abundance: once; CDR3nt: TGTGCCAGCAGCTTATGGGGGACTAGCGGTTACAATGAGCAGTTCTTC; CDR3aa: CASSLWGTSGYNEQFF